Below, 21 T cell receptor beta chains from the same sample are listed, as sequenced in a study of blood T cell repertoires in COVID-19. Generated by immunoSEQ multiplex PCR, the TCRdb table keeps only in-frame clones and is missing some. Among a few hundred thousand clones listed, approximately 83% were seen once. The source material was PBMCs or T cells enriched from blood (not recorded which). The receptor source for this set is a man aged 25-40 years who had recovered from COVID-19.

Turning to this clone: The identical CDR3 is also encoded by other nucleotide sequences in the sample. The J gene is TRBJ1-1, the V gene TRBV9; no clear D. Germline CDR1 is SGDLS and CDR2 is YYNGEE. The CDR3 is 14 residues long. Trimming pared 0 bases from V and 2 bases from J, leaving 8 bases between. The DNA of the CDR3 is TGTGCCAGCAGCGTAGGAGGAAGTAACACTGAAGCTTTCTTT. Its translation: CASSVGGSNTEAFF.

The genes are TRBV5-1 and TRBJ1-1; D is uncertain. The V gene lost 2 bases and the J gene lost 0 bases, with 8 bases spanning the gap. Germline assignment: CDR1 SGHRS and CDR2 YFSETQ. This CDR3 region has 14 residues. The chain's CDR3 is CASSFDMMNTEAFF. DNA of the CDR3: TGCGCCAGCAGCTTTGACATGATGAACACTGAAGCTTTCTTT.

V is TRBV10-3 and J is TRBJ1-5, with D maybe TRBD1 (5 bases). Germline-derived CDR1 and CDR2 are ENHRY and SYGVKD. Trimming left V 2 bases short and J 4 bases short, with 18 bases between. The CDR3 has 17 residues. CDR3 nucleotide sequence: TGTGCCATCAGTGAGGCTGGGTCGGGGGTCGCGAATCAGCCCCAGCATTTT. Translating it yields CAISEAGSGVANQPQHF.

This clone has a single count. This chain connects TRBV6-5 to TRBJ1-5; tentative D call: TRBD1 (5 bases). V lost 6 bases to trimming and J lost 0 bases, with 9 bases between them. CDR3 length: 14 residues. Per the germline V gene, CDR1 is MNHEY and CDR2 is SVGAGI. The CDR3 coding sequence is TGTGCCAGCAGGCGGACACTTAGCAATCAGCCCCAGCATTTT. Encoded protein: CASRRTLSNQPQHF.

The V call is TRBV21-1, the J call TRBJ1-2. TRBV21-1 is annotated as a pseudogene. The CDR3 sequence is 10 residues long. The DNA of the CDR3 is TGTGCCAGCATATACTATGGCTACACCTTC. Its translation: CASIYYGYTF.

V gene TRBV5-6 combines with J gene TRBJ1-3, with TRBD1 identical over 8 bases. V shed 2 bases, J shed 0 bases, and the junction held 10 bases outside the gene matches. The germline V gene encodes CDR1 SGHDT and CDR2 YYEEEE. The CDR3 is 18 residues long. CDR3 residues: CASSFSGTGFSSGNTIYF. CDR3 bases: TGTGCCAGCAGCTTTTCCGGGACAGGCTTCAGCTCTGGAAACACCATATATTTT.

The CDR3 spells CASSYGQGKAGELFF. The CDR3 DNA reads TGTGCCAGCAGTTACGGGCAGGGGAAGGCCGGGGAGCTGTTTTTT. J is TRBJ2-2 and V is TRBV6-5; TRBD1 might be the D (6 bases). Germline CDR1 is MNHEY and CDR2 is SVGAGI. The CDR3 has 15 amino acids. Trimming took off 2 bases at V and 6 bases at J, with 13 bases between the two ends.

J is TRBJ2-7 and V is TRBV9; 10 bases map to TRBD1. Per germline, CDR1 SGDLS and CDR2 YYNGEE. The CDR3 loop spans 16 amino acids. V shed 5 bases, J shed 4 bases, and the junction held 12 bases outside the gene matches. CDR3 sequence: CASSTNPGQGTYEQYF. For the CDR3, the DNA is TGTGCCAGCAGTACAAATCCGGGACAGGGGACTTACGAGCAGTACTTC.

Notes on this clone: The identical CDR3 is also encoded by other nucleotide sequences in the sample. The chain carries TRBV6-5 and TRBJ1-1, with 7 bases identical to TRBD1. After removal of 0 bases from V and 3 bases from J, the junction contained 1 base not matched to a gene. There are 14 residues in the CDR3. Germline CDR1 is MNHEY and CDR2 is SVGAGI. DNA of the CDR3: TGTGCCAGCAGTTACTCTACAGGGGACACTGAAGCTTTCTTT. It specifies CASSYSTGDTEAFF.

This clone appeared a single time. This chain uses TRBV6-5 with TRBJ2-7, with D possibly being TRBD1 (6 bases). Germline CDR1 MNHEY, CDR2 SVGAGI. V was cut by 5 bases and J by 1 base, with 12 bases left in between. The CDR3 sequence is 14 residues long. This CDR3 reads CASSRPTGSYEQYF. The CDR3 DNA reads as TGTGCCAGCAGTCGACCCACAGGGTCCTACGAGCAGTACTTC.

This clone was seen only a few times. CDR3 protein: CASTQGGNQPQHF. In DNA form, the CDR3 reads TGTGCCAGCACGCAGGGTGGCAATCAGCCCCAGCATTTT. The chain recombines TRBV6-5 with TRBJ1-5; maybe TRBD1 (5 bases). The CDR3 consists of 13 residues. Germline V CDR1 and CDR2: MNHEY, SVGAGI. Trimming pared 7 bases from V and 2 bases from J, leaving 9 bases between.

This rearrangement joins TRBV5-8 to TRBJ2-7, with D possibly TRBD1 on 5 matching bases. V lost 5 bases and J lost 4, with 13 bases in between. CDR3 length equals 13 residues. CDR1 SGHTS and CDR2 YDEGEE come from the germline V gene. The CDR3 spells CASSDSQSYEQYF. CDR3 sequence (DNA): TGTGCCAGCAGTGACAGCCAATCTTACGAGCAGTACTTC. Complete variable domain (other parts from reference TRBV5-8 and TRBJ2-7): EAGVTQSPTHLIKTRGQQATLRCSPISGHTSVYWYQQALGLGLQFLLWYDEGEERNRGNFPPRFSGRQFPNYSSELNVNALELEDSALYLCASSDSQSYEQYFGPGTRLTVT.

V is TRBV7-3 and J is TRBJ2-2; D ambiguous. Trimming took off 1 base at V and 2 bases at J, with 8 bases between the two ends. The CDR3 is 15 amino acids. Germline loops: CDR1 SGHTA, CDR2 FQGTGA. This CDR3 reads CASSLRAANTGELFF. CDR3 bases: TGTGCCAGCAGCTTAAGGGCAGCCAACACCGGGGAGCTGTTTTTT. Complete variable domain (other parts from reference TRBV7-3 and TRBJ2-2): GAGVSQTPSNKVTEKGKYVELRCDPISGHTALYWYRQSLGQGPEFLIYFQGTGAADDSGLPNDRFFAVRPEGSVSTLKIQRTERGDSAVYLCASSLRAANTGELFFGEGSRLTVL.

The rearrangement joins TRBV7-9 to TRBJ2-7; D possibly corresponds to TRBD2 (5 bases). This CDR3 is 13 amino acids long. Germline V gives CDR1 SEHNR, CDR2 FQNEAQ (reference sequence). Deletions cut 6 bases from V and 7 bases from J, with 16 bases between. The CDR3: CASSTSVGEEQYF. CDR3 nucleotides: TGTGCCAGCAGTACGAGTGTTGGGGAGGAGCAGTACTTC.

CDR3 loop: CASSHTRDRLHNHYGYTF. DNA of the CDR3: TGCGCCAGCAGCCATACAAGGGACAGGCTCCACAATCACTATGGCTACACCTTC. V is TRBV4-1 and J is TRBJ1-2, with 8 bases that match TRBD1. CDR1 and CDR2 (germline): MGHRA, YSYEKL. The V gene end was trimmed by 3 bases and the J gene end by 3 bases; junction bases not matched to a gene: 15. The length of the CDR3 is 18 residues.

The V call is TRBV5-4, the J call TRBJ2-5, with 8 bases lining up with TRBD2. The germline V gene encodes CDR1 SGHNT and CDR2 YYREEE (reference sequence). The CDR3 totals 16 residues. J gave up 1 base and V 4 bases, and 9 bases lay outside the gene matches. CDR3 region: CASSGGSGVLQETQYF. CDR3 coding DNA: TGTGCCAGCAGCGGAGGTAGCGGGGTGCTCCAAGAGACCCAGTACTTC.

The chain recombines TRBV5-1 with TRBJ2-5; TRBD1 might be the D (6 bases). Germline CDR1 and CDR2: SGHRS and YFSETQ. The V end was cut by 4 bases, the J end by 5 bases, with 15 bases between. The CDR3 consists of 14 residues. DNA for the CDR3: TGCGCCAGCAGCCCCGGATCAGGGGTCGAGACCCAGTACTTC. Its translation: CASSPGSGVETQYF.

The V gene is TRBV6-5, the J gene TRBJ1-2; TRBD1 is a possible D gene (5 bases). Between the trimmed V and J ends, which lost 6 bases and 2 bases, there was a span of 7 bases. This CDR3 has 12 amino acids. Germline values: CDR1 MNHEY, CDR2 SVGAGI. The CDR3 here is CASRAGNYGYTF. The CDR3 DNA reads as TGTGCCAGCAGAGCAGGGAACTATGGCTACACCTTC.

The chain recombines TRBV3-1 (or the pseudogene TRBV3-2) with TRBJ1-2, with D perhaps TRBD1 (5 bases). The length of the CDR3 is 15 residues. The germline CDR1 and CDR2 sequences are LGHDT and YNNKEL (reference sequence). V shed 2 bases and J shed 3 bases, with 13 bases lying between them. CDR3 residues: CASSQSWGGYYGYTF. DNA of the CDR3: TGTGCCAGCAGCCAATCCTGGGGGGGTTACTATGGCTACACCTTC.

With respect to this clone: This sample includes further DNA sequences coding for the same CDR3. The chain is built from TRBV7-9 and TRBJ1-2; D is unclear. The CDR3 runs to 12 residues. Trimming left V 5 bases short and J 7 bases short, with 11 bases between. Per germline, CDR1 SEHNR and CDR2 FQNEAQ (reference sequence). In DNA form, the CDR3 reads TGTGCCAGCAGCCCAACGTCGGGTGGCTACACCTTC. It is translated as CASSPTSGGYTF.

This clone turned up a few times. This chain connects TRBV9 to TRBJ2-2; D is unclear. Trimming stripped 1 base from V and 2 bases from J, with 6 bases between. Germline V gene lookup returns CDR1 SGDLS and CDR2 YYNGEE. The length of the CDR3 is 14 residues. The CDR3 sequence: CASSVLGNTGELFF. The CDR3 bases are TGTGCCAGCAGCGTACTAGGAAACACCGGGGAGCTGTTTTTT.